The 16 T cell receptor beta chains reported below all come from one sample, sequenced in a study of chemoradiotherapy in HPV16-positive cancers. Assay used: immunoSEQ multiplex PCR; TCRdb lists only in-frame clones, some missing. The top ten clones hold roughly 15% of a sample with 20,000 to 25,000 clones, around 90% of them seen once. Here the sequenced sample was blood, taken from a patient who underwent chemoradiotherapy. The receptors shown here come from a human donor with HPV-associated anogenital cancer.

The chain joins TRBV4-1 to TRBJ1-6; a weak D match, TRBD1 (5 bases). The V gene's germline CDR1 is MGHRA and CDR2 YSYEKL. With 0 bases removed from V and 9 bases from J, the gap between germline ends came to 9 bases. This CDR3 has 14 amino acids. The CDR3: CASSQDLGGSPLHF. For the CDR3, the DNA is TGCGCCAGCAGCCAAGATCTGGGGGGTTCACCCCTCCACTTT.

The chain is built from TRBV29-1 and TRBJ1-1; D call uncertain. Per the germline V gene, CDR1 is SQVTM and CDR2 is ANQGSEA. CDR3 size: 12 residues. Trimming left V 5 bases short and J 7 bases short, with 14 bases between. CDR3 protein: CSVTRLIDEAFF. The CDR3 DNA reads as TGCAGCGTTACCAGACTTATCGATGAAGCTTTCTTT.

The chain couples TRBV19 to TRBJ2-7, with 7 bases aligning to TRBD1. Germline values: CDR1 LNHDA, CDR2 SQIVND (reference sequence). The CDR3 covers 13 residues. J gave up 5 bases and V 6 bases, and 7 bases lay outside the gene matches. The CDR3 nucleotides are TGTGCCAGTAGCAATGCCGGGACAGACGAGCAGTACTTC. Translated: CASSNAGTDEQYF. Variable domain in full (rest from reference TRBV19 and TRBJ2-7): DGGITQSPKYLFRKEGQNVTLSCEQNLNHDAMYWYRQDPGQGLRLIYYSQIVNDFQKGDIAEGYSVSREKKESFPLTVTSAQKNPTAFYLCASSNAGTDEQYFGPGTRLTVT.

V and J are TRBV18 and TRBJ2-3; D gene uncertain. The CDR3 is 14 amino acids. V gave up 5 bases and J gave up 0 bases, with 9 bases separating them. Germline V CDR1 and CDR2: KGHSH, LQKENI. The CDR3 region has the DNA TGTGCCAGCTCAGCTACAGCTAGCACAGATACGCAGTATTTT. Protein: CASSATASTDTQYF.

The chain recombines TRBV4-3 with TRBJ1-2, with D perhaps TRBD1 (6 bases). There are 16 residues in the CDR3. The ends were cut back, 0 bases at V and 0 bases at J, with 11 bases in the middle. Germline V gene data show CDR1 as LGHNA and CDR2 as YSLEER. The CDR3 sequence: CASSQDLTGTNYGYTF. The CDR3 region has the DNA TGCGCCAGCAGCCAAGATCTAACAGGGACTAACTATGGCTACACCTTC.

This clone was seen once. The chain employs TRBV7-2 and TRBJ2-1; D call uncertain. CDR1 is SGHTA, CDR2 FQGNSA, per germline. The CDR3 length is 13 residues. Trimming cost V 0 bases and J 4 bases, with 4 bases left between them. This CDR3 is CASSLADYNEQFF. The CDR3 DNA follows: TGTGCCAGCAGCTTAGCAGATTACAATGAGCAGTTCTTC. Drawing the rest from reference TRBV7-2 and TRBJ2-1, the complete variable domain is GAGVSQSPSNKVTEKGKDVELRCDPISGHTALYWYRQSLGQGLEFLIYFQGNSAPDKSGLPSDRFSAERTGGSVSTLTIQRTQQEDSAVYLCASSLADYNEQFFGPGTRLTVL.

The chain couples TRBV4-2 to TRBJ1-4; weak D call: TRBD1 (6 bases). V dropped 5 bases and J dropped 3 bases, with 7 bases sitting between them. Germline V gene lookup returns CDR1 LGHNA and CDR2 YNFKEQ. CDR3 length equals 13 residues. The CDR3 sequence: CASSGGSNEKLFF. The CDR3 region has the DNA TGTGCCAGCAGCGGGGGCTCTAATGAAAAACTGTTTTTT.

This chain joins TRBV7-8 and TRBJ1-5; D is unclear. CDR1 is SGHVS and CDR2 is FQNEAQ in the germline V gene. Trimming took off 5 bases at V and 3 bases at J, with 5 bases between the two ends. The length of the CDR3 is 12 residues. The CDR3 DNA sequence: TGTGCCAGCAGCCTATTCAATCAGCCCCAGCATTTT. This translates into CASSLFNQPQHF.

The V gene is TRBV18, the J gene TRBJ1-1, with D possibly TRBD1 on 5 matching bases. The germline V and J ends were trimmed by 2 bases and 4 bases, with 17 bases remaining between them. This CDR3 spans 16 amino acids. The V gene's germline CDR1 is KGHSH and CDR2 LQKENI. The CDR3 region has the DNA TGTGCCAGCTCACCAACCCGTCGGGGGTATGGCACTGAAGCTTTCTTT. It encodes CASSPTRRGYGTEAFF.

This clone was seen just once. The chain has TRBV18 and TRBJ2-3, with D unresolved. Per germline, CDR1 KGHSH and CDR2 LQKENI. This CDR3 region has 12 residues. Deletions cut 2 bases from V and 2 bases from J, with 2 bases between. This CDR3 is CASSPYTDTQYF. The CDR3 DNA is TGTGCCAGCTCACCATACACAGATACGCAGTATTTT.

The CDR3 sequence: CASSLDRGRSTEAFF. In nucleotides, the CDR3 is TGTGCCAGCAGCTTGGACAGGGGACGTTCCACTGAAGCTTTCTTT. The chain combines TRBV5-6 with TRBJ1-1; 7 bases are a match to TRBD1. The CDR3 extends over 15 amino acids. CDR1 and CDR2 from the germline V gene are SGHDT and YYEEEE. The ends lost 0 bases at V and 4 bases at J; junction bases unmatched: 6.

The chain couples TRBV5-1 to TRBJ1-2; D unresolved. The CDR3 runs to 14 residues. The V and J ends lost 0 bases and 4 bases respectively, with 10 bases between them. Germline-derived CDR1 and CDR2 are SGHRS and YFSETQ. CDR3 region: CASSLAQSGYGYTF. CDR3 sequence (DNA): TGCGCCAGCAGCTTGGCCCAGTCTGGCTATGGCTACACCTTC.

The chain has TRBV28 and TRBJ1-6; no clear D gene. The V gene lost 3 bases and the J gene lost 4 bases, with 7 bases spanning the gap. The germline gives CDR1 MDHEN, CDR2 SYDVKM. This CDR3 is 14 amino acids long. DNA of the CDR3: TGTGCCAGCAGTTTTTCGGGATATAATTCACCCCTCCACTTT. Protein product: CASSFSGYNSPLHF.

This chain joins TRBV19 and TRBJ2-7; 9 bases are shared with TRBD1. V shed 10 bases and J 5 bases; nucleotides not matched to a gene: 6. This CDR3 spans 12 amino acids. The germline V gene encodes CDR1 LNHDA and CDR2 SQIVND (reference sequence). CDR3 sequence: CATGQGPHEQYF. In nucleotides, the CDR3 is TGTGCCACTGGACAGGGGCCCCACGAGCAGTACTTC.

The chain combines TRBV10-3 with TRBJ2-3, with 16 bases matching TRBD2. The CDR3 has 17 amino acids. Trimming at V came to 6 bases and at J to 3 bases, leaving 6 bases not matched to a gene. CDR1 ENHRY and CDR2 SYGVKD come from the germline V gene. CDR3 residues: CAISGTSGGASTDTQYF. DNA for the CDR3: TGTGCCATCAGCGGGACTAGCGGGGGGGCCTCTACAGATACGCAGTATTTT.

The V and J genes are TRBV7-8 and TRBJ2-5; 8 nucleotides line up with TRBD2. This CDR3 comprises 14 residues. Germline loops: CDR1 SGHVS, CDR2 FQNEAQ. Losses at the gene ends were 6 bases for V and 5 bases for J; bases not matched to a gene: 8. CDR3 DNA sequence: TGTGCCAGCAGGGAGCGGGAGACGGCGGAGACCCAGTACTTC. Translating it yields CASRERETAETQYF.